These T cell receptor beta chains were read from a single sample in a study of T cell repertoires in cytomegalovirus infection. MiXCR, applied by TCRdb to the reads, yields one record per CDR3 protein. This table holds approximately 250,000 distinct CDR3 sequences, 5% to 8.5% found once. The sequenced material came from PBMCs. The receptors derive from a human donor in good health (CMV status not recorded). Some clones in this sample may be carry-over from other donors' samples. Both conserved end residues are part of each CDR3. A D gene is named only where the DNA matches it firmly. Clone size is stated in some rows and not others, as once, few, many or a class when expanded.

cdr3_nt | cdr3_aa | j_call | d_call | clone_size | v_call
TGCAGCGCCCAGGCGGGGTGGGCCATGAACACTGAAGCTTTCTTT | CSAQAGWAMNTEAFF | TRBJ1-1 | NA | NA | TRBV29-1
TGTGCCAGCAGTTTCGGACGAAACAATGAGCAGTTCTTC | CASSFGRNNEQFF | TRBJ2-1 | NA | many | TRBV7-2
TGTGCCAGCAGTTACTCGAAATCGGTGTCCAAGATAAGAAACAATGAGCAGTTCTTC | CASSYSKSVSKIRNNEQFF | TRBJ2-1 | NA | many | TRBV6-5
TGTGCCTGGAGTGTTAGGGACACCCTTGAAGCTTTCTTT | CAWSVRDTLEAFF | TRBJ1-1 | NA | many | TRBV30
TGTGCCAGCAGCCGCAGTCGACAGGGCCAATACAATGAGCAGTTCTTC | CASSRSRQGQYNEQFF | TRBJ2-1 | TRBD1 | many | TRBV7-2
TGTGCCAGCAGCCAACCCCGGGGGAGTAGCGGGGGGTCCGACTCCTACAATGAGCAGTTCTTC | CASSQPRGSSGGSDSYNEQFF | TRBJ2-1 | TRBD2 | many | TRBV4-2
TGTGCCACCAGCCTCTCGAGGAACACCATATATTTT | CATSLSRNTIYF | TRBJ1-3 | NA | few | TRBV15
TGTGCCAGCAAGGGGGGAGAGAATCAGCCCCAGCATTTT | CASKGGENQPQHF | TRBJ1-5 | NA | many | TRBV28
TGTGCCAGCAGTTATCACCCACAGCAGCCCCAGCATTTT | CASSYHPQQPQHF | TRBJ1-5 | NA | many | TRBV6-2/TRBV6-3
TGCGCCAGCAGCCAAGCTGATATGGGTTTTTTACACAATGAGCAGTTCTTC | CASSQADMGFLHNEQFF | TRBJ2-1 | NA | many | TRBV4-1
TGTGCCAGCAGACTTAATGCGGGCACTGAAGCTTTCTTT | CASRLNAGTEAFF | TRBJ1-1 | NA | many | TRBV7-2
TGTGCCAGCAGCTTAGTAACAGGATACAATCAGCCCCAGCATTTT | CASSLVTGYNQPQHF | TRBJ1-5 | NA | many | TRBV7-2
TGTGCCAGCAGCTTTTCCCCGGGACTTGAAGCTTTCTTT | CASSFSPGLEAFF | TRBJ1-1 | NA | many | TRBV5-5
TGTGCCAGCACCAGAAGACCACCTTTTGAAGCTTTCTTT | CASTRRPPFEAFF | TRBJ1-1 | NA | NA | TRBV12-3/TRBV12-4
TGTGCCAGCAGTTACTTACGCACGGGGGTGATCTCTGGGGCCAACGTCCTGACTTTC | CASSYLRTGVISGANVLTF | TRBJ2-6 | NA | NA | TRBV6-6
TGCGCCAGCAGCCAAGCTTTCGGTAGATATCAGCCCCAGCATTTT | CASSQAFGRYQPQHF | TRBJ1-5 | NA | many | TRBV4-1
TGCGCCAGCAGCTCAATTTCATCTTTCACAGATACGCAGTATTTT | CASSSISSFTDTQYF | TRBJ2-3 | NA | many | TRBV5-1
TGTGCCAGCAGTTACGGACTAGCGGGAGGGGAGCAGTACTTC | CASSYGLAGGEQYF | TRBJ2-7 | TRBD2 | many | TRBV6-2/TRBV6-3
TGTGCCTGGAGTGTGAGGTCAAACACCGGGGAGCTGTTTTTT | CAWSVRSNTGELFF | TRBJ2-2 | NA | many | TRBV30
TGTGCCAGCACCAGGGAACAGAGTCAGCCCCAGCATTTT | CASTREQSQPQHF | TRBJ1-5 | NA | many | TRBV12-3/TRBV12-4
TGCAGTGCCTCAGCTTCCCCTCGGGGATATCAGCCCCAGCATTTT | CSASASPRGYQPQHF | TRBJ1-5 | NA | many | TRBV20-1
TGTGCCTGGAGTTCCGGTGGTTTGAGCAATCAGCCCCAGCATTTT | CAWSSGGLSNQPQHF | TRBJ1-5 | NA | many | TRBV30
TGTGCCAGCAGCTTGGGCCACCCGGCTAACTATGGCTACACCTTC | CASSLGHPANYGYTF | TRBJ1-2 | NA | many | TRBV7-2
TGTGCCAGCAGCTTAGTGGTTGGCAGCATCCCCCGAAGGACTGAAGCTTTCTTT | CASSLVVGSIPRRTEAFF | TRBJ1-1 | NA | many | TRBV7-9
TGCAGCGTTCAGGGGACCCTCGCCGGGGAGCTGTTTTTT | CSVQGTLAGELFF | TRBJ2-2 | NA | many | TRBV29-1
TGCAGCGTTGCTAGAGGGGCTGAAGCTTTCTTT | CSVARGAEAFF | TRBJ1-1 | NA | many | TRBV29-1
TGTGCCAGCAGTGAAAAGATGACACCCGGCGGGCCCCAGCATTTT | CASSEKMTPGGPQHF | TRBJ1-5 | NA | many | TRBV2
TGTGCCAGCAGCCCAGCGAACACTGAAGCTTTCTTT | CASSPANTEAFF | TRBJ1-1 | NA | many | TRBV11-2
TGTGCCTGGAGTGTTGCGGCCCAATTGACTGCGCAGTTCTTC | CAWSVAAQLTAQFF | TRBJ2-1 | NA | many | TRBV30
TGTGCCAGCAGTTCCGCCGGGACCTCAAACACCGGGGAGCTGTTTTTT | CASSSAGTSNTGELFF | TRBJ2-2 | NA | many | TRBV6-2/TRBV6-3
TGTGCCAGCAGCAAAAGACAGGGGGCCCGGAACACTGAAGCTTTCTTT | CASSKRQGARNTEAFF | TRBJ1-1 | TRBD1 | many | TRBV7-9
TGTGCCAGCGGGGAATTCAACACTGAAGCTTTCTTT | CASGEFNTEAFF | TRBJ1-1 | NA | many | TRBV6-6
TGCAGCGTTTTACAGGGGGACCAAGAGACCCAGTACTTC | CSVLQGDQETQYF | TRBJ2-5 | TRBD1 | many | TRBV29-1
TGCGCCAGCAGCCTAGGGACAGGGGTGGTCTATGGCTACACCTTC | CASSLGTGVVYGYTF | TRBJ1-2 | TRBD1 | NA | TRBV5-1
TGCAGCGTCTTGGACTTGGGCTCCTACGAGCAGTACTTC | CSVLDLGSYEQYF | TRBJ2-7 | NA | few | TRBV29-1
TGTGCCAGCAGCCACCTTACTAGTCCGGCGGACATTCAGTACTTC | CASSHLTSPADIQYF | TRBJ2-4 | NA | many | TRBV5-5
TGTGCCAGCAGCCAAGATATCGGGGGTAATGAGCAGTTCTTC | CASSQDIGGNEQFF | TRBJ2-1 | NA | many | TRBV14
TGTGCCAGCAGCTTAGGGGGAGGGTTGAACACTGAAGCTTTCTTT | CASSLGGGLNTEAFF | TRBJ1-1 | NA | many | TRBV7-2
TGTGCCACCACCGACCCGGGGGTAGGCCGTAGGGCCAACGTCCTGACTTTC | CATTDPGVGRRANVLTF | TRBJ2-6 | NA | many | TRBV12-3/TRBV12-4
TGTGCCAGCAGCCAAACAGTTGAGACCCAGTACTTC | CASSQTVETQYF | TRBJ2-5 | NA | many | TRBV14
TGCAGCGCCCAACTAGCGGGGTTATTAGAGACCCAGTACTTC | CSAQLAGLLETQYF | TRBJ2-5 | TRBD2 | many | TRBV29-1
TGTGCCAGCAGCCGGACTAGCGGGGGGGCCAATGAGCAGTTCTTC | CASSRTSGGANEQFF | TRBJ2-1 | TRBD2 | many | TRBV11-2
TGCAGCGTTCGGAACCACGGGAATGAGCAGTTCTTC | CSVRNHGNEQFF | TRBJ2-1 | NA | many | TRBV29-1
TGTGCCAGCAGTTTTTCTTCTCCGACAGAATCCTACGAGCAGTACTTC | CASSFSSPTESYEQYF | TRBJ2-7 | NA | many | TRBV28
TGCAGTGCTAGGGCAGGAGGAGGCTACACCTTC | CSARAGGGYTF | TRBJ1-2 | NA | NA | TRBV20-1
TGTGCCAGCACCCAGTGGAGGACAGACCTAGATACGCAGTATTTT | CASTQWRTDLDTQYF | TRBJ2-3 | NA | many | TRBV6-2/TRBV6-3
TGTGCCAGCTCCCGTCGGGGGTTCCACACTGAAGCTTTCTTT | CASSRRGFHTEAFF | TRBJ1-1 | NA | NA | TRBV9
TGTGCCAGCAGCTACCTGGACAGGGGCGAGCCCCAGCATTTT | CASSYLDRGEPQHF | TRBJ1-5 | TRBD1 | many | TRBV7-2
TGCGCCAGCAGCTTGGTGGGGAGCCGCACAGATACGCAGTATTTT | CASSLVGSRTDTQYF | TRBJ2-3 | NA | NA | TRBV5-1
TGCAGTGCGGGGGTCCAAGGCGATGAGCAGTTCTTC | CSAGVQGDEQFF | TRBJ2-1 | NA | many | TRBV20-1
TGCGCCAGCAGCACTGACAGGGCGGGGGCCAACGTCCTGACTTTC | CASSTDRAGANVLTF | TRBJ2-6 | TRBD1 | few | TRBV5-1
TGCGCCAGCAGCTCAGCCCTAGGGAATACAGATACGCAGTATTTT | CASSSALGNTDTQYF | TRBJ2-3 | NA | many | TRBV5-1
TGCAGTGCTAGAGATTCAGGAAGAGTTAGCACAGATACGCAGTATTTT | CSARDSGRVSTDTQYF | TRBJ2-3 | NA | many | TRBV20-1
TGTGCCAGCAGTTACTTCCGGGACAGTGATGGGTATGGCCAAGAGACCCAGTACTTC | CASSYFRDSDGYGQETQYF | TRBJ2-5 | TRBD1 | many | TRBV6-6
TGTGCCAGCAACCTGAGGGAGACCCAGTACTTC | CASNLRETQYF | TRBJ2-5 | NA | many | TRBV6-2/TRBV6-3